These 7 T cell receptor beta chains came from one sample sequenced in a study of cytotoxic CD8 clonotypes in ibrutinib-treated CLL. Profiled with immunoSEQ multiplex PCR; TCRdb holds only in-frame clones, not every one. The sample lists more than 25,000 clones; 76% were seen once. Specimen: PBMCs, collected after 36 months of ibrutinib treatment. The source is a human donor with chronic lymphocytic leukemia.

The rearrangement uses TRBV7-9 and TRBJ2-1; D might be TRBD2 (6 bases). The CDR3 loop spans 14 amino acids. V lost 0 bases and J lost 7, with 10 bases in between. CDR1 is SEHNR, CDR2 FQNEAQ, per germline (reference sequence). As DNA, the CDR3 is TGTGCCAGCAGCTTAGCGGAGGGAAGAAATGAGCAGTTCTTC. It is translated as CASSLAEGRNEQFF. Variable domain in full (rest from reference TRBV7-9 and TRBJ2-1): DTGVSQNPRHKITKRGQNVTFRCDPISEHNRLYWYRQTLGQGPEFLTYFQNEAQLEKSRLLSDRFSAERPKGSFSTLEIQRTEQGDSAMYLCASSLAEGRNEQFFGPGTRLTVL.

The V gene is TRBV6-5, the J gene TRBJ2-5; D might be TRBD1 or TRBD2, each matching 5 bases. Germline CDR1 reads MNHEY; CDR2 reads SVGAGI. With 0 bases removed from V and 5 bases from J, the gap between germline ends came to 13 bases. The CDR3 sequence is 15 residues long. CDR3 loop: CASSYSRGAGETQYF. The CDR3 coding sequence is TGTGCCAGCAGTTACTCGAGAGGGGCCGGGGAGACCCAGTACTTC.

The V and J genes are TRBV19 and TRBJ1-1, with TRBD1 as a possible D gene (6 bases). The germline V and J ends were trimmed by 4 bases and 0 bases, with 9 bases remaining between them. The length of the CDR3 is 14 residues. CDR1 is LNHDA and CDR2 is SQIVND in the germline V gene (reference sequence). The CDR3: CASSRDILNTEAFF. For the CDR3, the DNA is TGTGCCAGTAGTAGGGACATTTTGAACACTGAAGCTTTCTTT.

The CDR3 is CASSLETGNANYGYTF. Written as DNA, the CDR3 is TGTGCCAGCAGCTTAGAGACAGGAAACGCTAACTATGGCTACACCTTC. The chain combines TRBV7-9 with TRBJ1-2, with D perhaps TRBD1 (6 bases). With 1 base removed from V and 0 bases from J, the gap between germline ends came to 12 bases. The CDR3 covers 16 residues. The germline CDR1 and CDR2 sequences are SEHNR and FQNEAQ (reference sequence).

The chain recombines TRBV12-5 with TRBJ1-6; D might be TRBD1 (5 bases). The CDR3 runs 15 residues. V shed 5 bases and J shed 7 bases, with 15 bases lying between them. CDR1 and CDR2 (germline): LGHNT, FRNRAP. The DNA for the CDR3 is TGTGCTAGTGGTAGCACCGGGACGGCGAATTCACCCCTCCACTTT. Translating it yields CASGSTGTANSPLHF.

The chain recombines TRBV7-6 with TRBJ1-2, with D maybe TRBD1 (6 bases). CDR1 is SGHVS, CDR2 FNYEAQ, per germline. The germline V and J ends were trimmed by 0 bases and 3 bases, with 8 bases remaining between them. The CDR3 has 14 amino acids. This CDR3 is CASSLAPGDYGYTF. CDR3 DNA: TGTGCCAGCAGCTTAGCGCCAGGGGACTATGGCTACACCTTC.

The chain uses TRBV7-8 and TRBJ1-4, with TRBD1 as a possible D gene (6 bases). Trimming took off 2 bases at V and 5 bases at J, with 18 bases between the two ends. Germline CDR1 is SGHVS and CDR2 is FQNEAQ. The length of the CDR3 is 17 residues. DNA of the CDR3: TGTGCCAGCAGCTTATACAGGGATCCCCTCTCGAATGAAAAACTGTTTTTT. Translating gives CASSLYRDPLSNEKLFF.